The 19 T cell receptor beta chains below were found in one sample sequenced in a study of blood T cell repertoires in COVID-19 (TCRdb year 2020). Libraries were made using the immunoSEQ multiplex PCR assay. The table was pulled from immuneACCESS by TCRdb, which kept in-frame rearrangements only. Such tables lose some clones; where checked, under half of the loss comes from unresolved V genes, and the rest has no known cause. Within this sample are under 300,000 clones, with around 80% of them counted one time only. The biggest ten clones account for roughly 4% of the sample. Material: peripheral blood. The receptors derive from a woman aged 40-49 years with active or convalescent COVID-19.

The chain links TRBV13 to TRBJ1-2; the match to TRBD1 covers 9 bases. Germline V gene sequence: CDR1 PRHDT, CDR2 FYEKMQ (reference sequence). The CDR3 totals 16 residues. Unmatched junction bases numbered 10, after V lost 4 bases and J lost 4 bases. CDR3 sequence: CASSSGQGPLTYGYTF. CDR3 DNA: TGTGCCAGCAGCTCGGGACAGGGTCCCCTTACCTATGGCTACACCTTC.

The V call is TRBV27, the J call TRBJ1-3, with 9 nucleotides matching TRBD1. The CDR3 covers 18 residues. CDR1 is MNHEY and CDR2 is SMNVEV in the germline V gene (reference sequence). V was clipped by 2 bases and J by 3 bases; unmatched bases: 11. CDR3 loop: CASSLTRGTGLGGNTIYF. In DNA, the CDR3 is TGTGCCAGCAGTTTAACGCGCGGGACAGGGCTAGGTGGAAACACCATATATTTT.

This clone was observed a handful of times. The gene calls are TRBV6-5 and TRBJ2-3, with D perhaps matching TRBD1 (5 bases). CDR3 size: 14 residues. V dropped 6 bases and J dropped 4 bases, with 14 bases sitting between them. CDR1 and CDR2 from the germline V gene are MNHEY and SVGAGI. CDR3 sequence (DNA): TGTGCCAGCAGGGCCCTCCAGGGCCCAGATACGCAGTATTTT. This codes for CASRALQGPDTQYF.

This chain links TRBV28 with TRBJ2-2; TRBD1 might be the D (5 bases). This CDR3 is 18 amino acids long. V dropped 7 bases and J dropped 6 bases, with 27 bases sitting between them. In germline, CDR1 is MDHEN, CDR2 SYDVKM. The DNA for the CDR3 is TGTGCCAGCACCCCTATAGGAAGTTTGGCAGGCAGGGCCGGGGAGCTGTTTTTT. Encoded protein: CASTPIGSLAGRAGELFF.

The chain recombines TRBV5-1 with TRBJ1-1; weak D call: TRBD1 (5 bases). V gave up 5 bases and J gave up 5 bases, with 16 bases separating them. This CDR3 has 14 residues. The germline gives CDR1 SGHRS, CDR2 YFSETQ. This CDR3 is CASSRSGEGTEAFF. CDR3 in DNA: TGCGCCAGCAGTCGGAGCGGGGAGGGGACTGAAGCTTTCTTT.

This clone appeared a single time. The chain uses TRBV9 and TRBJ1-2; perhaps TRBD1 as D (5 bases). The V end lost 2 bases, the J end lost 6 bases, and 17 bases lay between the germline ends. Germline V CDR1 and CDR2: SGDLS, YYNGEE. The CDR3 contains 15 residues. The DNA for the CDR3 is TGTGCCAGCAGCGTCGGGGGTCCAGAAATTCATGGCTACACCTTC. This sequence encodes CASSVGGPEIHGYTF. The whole variable domain, remainder taken from reference TRBV9 and TRBJ1-2, is DSGVTQTPKHLITATGQRVTLRCSPRSGDLSVYWYQQSLDQGLQFLIQYYNGEERAKGNILERFSAQQFPDLHSELNLSSLELGDSALYFCASSVGGPEIHGYTFGSGTRLTVV.

This clone has just one count. J is TRBJ1-1 and V is TRBV7-8, with D perhaps TRBD1 (6 bases). Germline values: CDR1 SGHVS, CDR2 FQNEAQ. This CDR3 spans 13 amino acids. Trimming left V 3 bases short and J 7 bases short, with 12 bases between. CDR3 in amino acids: CASSFARDNEAFF. CDR3 coding DNA: TGTGCCAGCAGCTTTGCCCGGGACAATGAAGCTTTCTTT.

The table lists this clone with a few counts. The gene calls are TRBV5-1 and TRBJ2-6, with 9 positions matching TRBD1. The CDR3 sequence is 21 residues long. The J segment lost 0 bases and the V segment lost 4 bases, leaving 17 bases of the junction unmatched. Germline V lookup: CDR1 SGHRS, CDR2 YFSETQ. CDR3 sequence reads: CASSEAISRQGGSSGANVLTF. DNA of the CDR3: TGCGCCAGCAGCGAAGCAATATCCAGACAGGGGGGTTCCTCTGGGGCCAACGTCCTGACTTTC.

This clone was observed a handful of times. The chain couples TRBV15 to TRBJ2-2, with D possibly TRBD2 on 6 matching bases. This CDR3 is 16 amino acids long. The V end was cut by 0 bases, the J end by 2 bases, with 10 bases between. CDR1 and CDR2 (germline): LNHNV, YYDKDF (reference sequence). Here the CDR3 reads CATSRDWDSNTGELFF. The DNA for the CDR3 is TGTGCCACCAGCAGAGATTGGGACTCAAACACCGGGGAGCTGTTTTTT.

V is TRBV5-1 and J is TRBJ2-1; unclear D gene. The CDR3 totals 12 residues. CDR1 is SGHRS and CDR2 is YFSETQ in the germline V gene. V shed 5 bases and J shed 1 base, with 4 bases lying between them. Here the CDR3 DNA reads TGCGCCAGCAGGCAGTCCTACAATGAGCAGTTCTTC. Amino acid sequence: CASRQSYNEQFF.

The CDR3 sequence: CASSLGLVSTDTQYF. CDR3 nucleotides: TGTGCCAGCAGCTTAGGTCTAGTTAGTACAGATACGCAGTATTTT. This chain uses TRBV7-9 with TRBJ2-3; D gene ambiguous. V was cut by 1 base and J by 3 bases, with 11 bases left in between. CDR1 and CDR2 (germline): SEHNR, FQNEAQ (reference sequence). The CDR3 is 15 amino acids.

This chain links TRBV19 with TRBJ1-6; 9 nucleotides align to TRBD1. V was pared by 10 bases and J by 10 bases, with 8 bases of the junction left unmatched. CDR3 length equals 13 residues. Per the germline V gene, CDR1 is LNHDA and CDR2 is SQIVND (reference sequence). CDR3 loop: CATRTGEDSPLHF. The CDR3 DNA reads TGTGCCACCAGGACAGGGGAGGACTCACCCCTCCACTTT. The full variable domain, rest sourced from reference TRBV19 and TRBJ1-6, is DGGITQSPKYLFRKEGQNVTLSCEQNLNHDAMYWYRQDPGQGLRLIYYSQIVNDFQKGDIAEGYSVSREKKESFPLTVTSAQKNPTAFYLCATRTGEDSPLHFGNGTRLTVT.

CDR3 amino acids: CASSVGTGDTGELFF. Here the CDR3 DNA reads TGTGCCAGCAGTGTTGGGACAGGGGACACCGGGGAGCTGTTTTTT. The chain carries TRBV6-4 and TRBJ2-2; 10 bases map to TRBD1. This CDR3 region has 15 residues. Germline assignment: CDR1 MRHNA and CDR2 SNTAGT. The V gene end was trimmed by 4 bases and the J gene end by 3 bases; junction bases not matched to a gene: 2.

This sequence joins TRBV18 and TRBJ2-7; 8 bases match TRBD1. The CDR3 is 15 amino acids. Germline-derived CDR1 and CDR2 are KGHSH and LQKENI. The J segment lost 5 bases and the V segment lost 2 bases, leaving 8 bases of the junction unmatched. The CDR3 DNA follows: TGTGCCAGCTCACCAAGGCAGGGGGCGTCCCACGAGCAGTACTTC. Protein: CASSPRQGASHEQYF. Complete variable domain (other parts from reference TRBV18 and TRBJ2-7): NAGVMQNPRHLVRRRGQEARLRCSPMKGHSHVYWYRQLPEEGLKFMVYLQKENIIDESGMPKERFSAEFPKEGPSILRIQQVVRGDSAAYFCASSPRQGASHEQYFGPGTRLTVT.

This chain joins TRBV4-1 and TRBJ1-1; 7 nucleotides line up with TRBD1. The junction had 6 bases not matched to a gene; V was cut back by 0 bases and J by 11 bases. Germline lookup yields CDR1 MGHRA and CDR2 YSYEKL. The CDR3 loop spans 13 amino acids. The CDR3: CASSQDTGARAFF. The CDR3 nucleotides read TGCGCCAGCAGCCAAGACACAGGGGCCCGCGCTTTCTTT.

The genes are TRBV3-1 (or the pseudogene TRBV3-2) and TRBJ2-5; possibly TRBD2 for D (5 bases). The CDR3 spans 14 residues. The V end was cut by 3 bases, the J end by 7 bases, with 15 bases between. Germline V gene lookup returns CDR1 LGHDT and CDR2 YNNKEL (reference sequence). CDR3 amino acids: CASSQGSASLTQYF. The DNA of the CDR3 is TGTGCCAGCAGCCAGGGTAGCGCAAGTCTGACCCAGTACTTC.

The J gene is TRBJ1-5, the V gene TRBV28; the match to TRBD1 covers 7 bases. Trimming cost V 6 bases and J 1 base; bases outside gene matches: 3. There are 14 residues in the CDR3. Germline V gene data show CDR1 as MDHEN and CDR2 as SYDVKM. This CDR3 reads CASSQDRSNQPQHF. In DNA form, the CDR3 reads TGTGCCAGCAGCCAGGACAGGAGCAATCAGCCCCAGCATTTT. The full variable domain, with the rest looked up from reference TRBV28 and TRBJ1-5, is DVKVTQSSRYLVKRTGEKVFLECVQDMDHENMFWYRQDPGLGLRLIYFSYDVKMKEKGDIPEGYSVSREKKERFSLILESASTNQTSMYLCASSQDRSNQPQHFGDGTRLSIL.

This clone came up once. CDR3 protein: CASSQEWGRSGAKNIQYF. CDR3 bases: TGTGCCAGCAGCCAAGAGTGGGGAAGAAGCGGAGCCAAAAACATTCAGTACTTC. The chain joins TRBV14 to TRBJ2-4; D is perhaps TRBD2 (5 bases). This CDR3 has 18 residues. Germline lookup yields CDR1 SGHDN and CDR2 FVKESK. V lost 0 bases and J 0 bases, leaving 15 bases between the germline ends.

The J gene is TRBJ1-3, the V gene TRBV14; 8 nucleotides align to TRBD1. The germline V gene has CDR1 SGHDN and CDR2 FVKESK. Trimming cost V 6 bases and J 0 bases; bases outside gene matches: 4. The CDR3 length is 15 residues. CDR3 sequence (DNA): TGTGCCAGCAGAAACAGGGGGAGCTCTGGAAACACCATATATTTT. This encodes CASRNRGSSGNTIYF.